This T cell receptor beta chain was sequenced in a study of persistence of HIV-infected CD4 T cells. Study details: Donors were ART-treated; their CMV- and Gag-responding CD4+ T cells were isolated.

The stimulus was an HIV-1 Gag 15-mer peptide pool, roughly 1 ug/peptide/mL. CD40L-negative CD69-negative CD45RO-high memory CD4+ T cells were sorted as populations depleted of antigen-responding cells. The CDR3 runs 14 residues. Per germline, CDR1 LNHDA and CDR2 SQIVND (reference sequence). Trimming cost V 7 bases and J 1 base; bases outside gene matches: 3. This was the immunoSEQ version 4 assay in survey mode. Method: immunoSEQ multiplex PCR; TCRdb's copy keeps in-frame clones and lacks some. The top ten clones hold about 18% of a sample with more than 30,000 clones, approximately 85% of them seen once. In the case of this clone: Its antigen remains unknown.

This clonotype was sampled from an adult woman with HIV who was CMV-seropositive. The chain carries TRBV19 and TRBJ1-1, with TRBD1 matching over 10 bases. Sequenced material: CD4+ T cells sorted from PBMCs after roughly 20-hour stimulation, taken from a patient who received antiretroviral therapy. CDR3 coding DNA: TGTGCCAGTAATAGACAGGGGGCGAACACTGAAGCTTTCTTT. Residues: CASNRQGANTEAFF.